The TCR beta chain under discussion was sequenced for a study of blood T cells in healthy people across ages. PCR was performed a second time for about 6 to 12 cycles using a sample-barcoded 5' primer and a J-beta primer mix. Tagging of each cDNA molecule was performed by a template-switch adaptor with 12 random nucleotides. MiXCR, applied by TCRdb to the 5' RACE reads, yields one record per CDR3 protein. The sample lists around 790,000 distinct CDR3 sequences, around 43% seen once, with about 21% in the top ten. The TCR comes from a man in his sixties in good health. The sequenced sample consisted of blood.

This CDR3 reads CASSLEGRVRTDTQYF. The DNA of the CDR3 is TGTGCCAGCAGCTTAGAGGGGCGGGTCCGCACAGATACGCAGTATTTT. The chain joins TRBV7-2 to TRBJ2-3; D is possibly TRBD1 or TRBD2 (5 bases each). The ends were cut back, 1 base at V and 1 base at J, with 12 bases in the middle. The CDR3 covers 16 residues. CDR1 is SGHTA, CDR2 FQGNSA, per germline.